The clone carrying this TCR beta chain was observed a few times. MiXCR was run by TCRdb on the RT-PCR reads, yielding one entry per CDR3 protein. The repertoire holds about 680,000 distinct CDR3 sequences, with more than 13% as singletons. The TCR was taken from a female donor in good health, serving as a healthy control. Sample: memory CD4+ T cells from blood.

CDR3 coding DNA: TGTGCCAGCAGGACAGAGTTGAACACTGAAGCTTTCTTT. Encoded protein: CASRTELNTEAFF. The J gene is TRBJ1-1, the V gene TRBV6-6; perhaps TRBD1 as D (5 bases). Germline lookup yields CDR1 MNHNY and CDR2 SVGAGI (reference sequence). The CDR3 is 13 amino acids. Trimming shortened V by 6 bases and J by 0 bases, and 8 bases separated the two germline ends.